This TCR beta chain was identified in a study of T cell repertoires in cytomegalovirus infection. Study details: Alongside well-studied HLA-B-restricted CMV epitopes, recently identified HLA-C-restricted CMV epitopes were also used. Public TCR beta signatures provided an indication of both CMV infection and a matching HLA type.

The study's findings and limits: Frequencies of public TCR beta families were cumulated, and this identified carriers of CMV plus the relevant HLA. HLA-C-restricted CMV-specific TCR beta clonotypes prevailed in the ex vivo response.

A note on this clonotype: Its antigen is currently unknown. A read error may account for a junction end that differs from germline.

In TCRdb, the reads were re-called with MiXCR into one record per CDR3 protein. The sample includes around 900,000 distinct CDR3 sequences, roughly 31% of them seen just once. Germline CDR1 reads SGHKS; CDR2 reads YYEKEE (reference sequence). This CDR3 spans 14 amino acids. The receptor comes from a human donor in good health (CMV status not recorded). Some clones in this sample may be carry-over from other donors' samples. The chain couples TRBV5-5 to TRBJ1-4, with a tentative D call TRBD1 (6 bases). The specimen comprised cultured CD8+ T cells from PBMCs, sampled from culture after CMV antigen stimulation. The CDR3 here is CASSSDRTNEKLVF. The CDR3 DNA reads TGTGCCAGCAGCTCAGACAGGACAAATGAAAAACTGGTTTTT. Looking up the rest from reference TRBV5-5 and TRBJ1-4 gives the full variable domain: DAGVTQSPTHLIKTRGQQVTLRCSPISGHKSVSWYQQVLGQGPQFIFQYYEKEERGRGNFPDRFSARQFPNYSSELNVNALLLGDSALYLCASSSDRTNEKLVFGSGTQLSVL.